Shown below are 22 T cell receptor beta chains from a single sample sequenced in a study of beta chain features in type 1 diabetes. For these receptors, no antigen is known. Study-level findings and limits: People with Type 1 diabetes carried modestly yet significantly shorter TCRB CDR3s in all four CD4+ subsets.

The study reverse transcribed the entire isolated RNA, so it sequenced expressed TCRB transcripts. The method was immunoSEQ multiplex PCR; TCRdb's version includes in-frame clones alone and lacks a portion of them. The sample lists more than 150,000 clones; approximately 9.1% were seen once. The sequenced sample was central memory CD4+ T cells from blood. The origin of the receptors is a woman aged 30 to 39 with type 1 diabetes.

This clone was counted only a few times. This rearrangement joins TRBV5-4 to TRBJ2-7, with a tentative D call TRBD1 (5 bases). Germline V gene data show CDR1 as SGHNT and CDR2 as YYREEE (reference sequence). V lost 1 base and J lost 6, with 14 bases in between. CDR3 length: 14 amino acids. The CDR3 region has the DNA TGTGCCAGCAGCTTGACCGTACAGGCCAGCGAGCAGTACTTC. The encoded protein is CASSLTVQASEQYF.

The chain carries TRBV27 and TRBJ1-2; no reliable D call. Trimming pared 3 bases from V and 5 bases from J, leaving 19 bases between. The CDR3 is made up of 16 amino acids. Germline V gene sequence: CDR1 MNHEY, CDR2 SMNVEV (reference sequence). The CDR3 bases are TGTGCCAGCAGTTTCAAAGGGTTAGGACTTCCATATGGCTACACCTTC. Residues: CASSFKGLGLPYGYTF.

A single count supports this clone. The V and J genes are TRBV27 and TRBJ2-6, with D perhaps matching TRBD2 (6 bases). This CDR3 has 18 amino acids. From germline, CDR1 is MNHEY and CDR2 SMNVEV (reference sequence). Trimming took 1 base from V and 0 from J, leaving 13 bases between them. The CDR3 region has the DNA TGTGCCAGCAGTTTATTTGCATTGGGAGGCTCTGGGGCCAACGTCCTGACTTTC. Translation: CASSLFALGGSGANVLTF.

The chain carries TRBV18 and TRBJ1-5, with 9 nucleotides matching TRBD1. Germline CDR1 reads KGHSH; CDR2 reads LQKENI. The CDR3 contains 15 residues. Trimming took 5 bases from V and 2 from J; bases not matched to a gene: 4. DNA of the CDR3: TGTGCCAGCTCAAAAGGGACAGGGCGCAATCAGCCCCAGCATTTT. Translated, it gives CASSKGTGRNQPQHF.

This clone appeared a few times. V is TRBV6-1 and J is TRBJ2-5; 7 bases align to TRBD1. There are 12 residues in the CDR3. The germline V gene has CDR1 MNHNS and CDR2 SASEGT. V gave up 8 bases and J gave up 7 bases; unmatched junction bases: 7. CDR3 protein: CASASTGWTQYF. CDR3 DNA: TGTGCCAGCGCCTCGACAGGGTGGACCCAGTACTTC.

The chain is built from TRBV5-1 and TRBJ2-1, with 12 bases that match TRBD2. This CDR3 region has 14 residues. Germline V gene sequence: CDR1 SGHRS, CDR2 YFSETQ. V lost 1 base to trimming and J lost 9 bases; unmatched junction nucleotides: 2. CDR3 residues: CASSLLTSGGEQFF. As DNA, the CDR3 is TGCGCCAGCAGCTTGCTGACTAGCGGGGGTGAGCAGTTCTTC.

The J gene is TRBJ2-7, the V gene TRBV14, with a weak D call TRBD2 (6 bases). The CDR3 extends over 14 amino acids. CDR1 and CDR2 from the germline V gene are SGHDN and FVKESK. With 0 bases removed from V and 3 bases from J, the gap between germline ends came to 9 bases. The DNA of the CDR3 is TGTGCCAGCAGCCAAGATCGGGAGCGCTACGAGCAGTACTTC. Its translation: CASSQDRERYEQYF.

This clone was recorded a few times. The V gene is TRBV11-2, the J gene TRBJ1-1; D gene unclear. Germline CDR1 is SGHAT and CDR2 is FQNNGV. The CDR3 extends over 14 amino acids. The V end lost 3 bases, the J end lost 4 bases, and 12 bases lay between the germline ends. In nucleotides, the CDR3 is TGTGCCAGCAGCTTCGGGGTCCTGGTCACTGAAGCTTTCTTT. It specifies CASSFGVLVTEAFF.

The chain recombines TRBV7-3 with TRBJ2-5; 7 bases fit TRBD2. From germline, CDR1 is SGHTA and CDR2 FQGTGA. CDR3 length: 13 amino acids. The trim removed 3 bases at V and 5 bases at J, leaving 3 bases unmatched. The CDR3 DNA is TGTGCCAGCAGCTTGCTGGGGGGGGAGACCCAGTACTTC. The encoded protein is CASSLLGGETQYF.

The sample holds a few counts of this clone. The chain uses TRBV18 and TRBJ2-1; TRBD2 might be the D (5 bases). Trimming took off 3 bases at V and 6 bases at J, with 12 bases between the two ends. The CDR3 runs 14 residues. Germline CDR1 and CDR2: KGHSH and LQKENI. CDR3 residues: CASSPRASTNEQFF. The CDR3, as DNA: TGTGCCAGCTCACCTCGGGCTAGCACCAATGAGCAGTTCTTC.

This clone was observed a handful of times. The gene calls are TRBV27 and TRBJ1-3, with unresolved D. This CDR3 is 13 amino acids long. Germline CDR1 MNHEY, CDR2 SMNVEV (reference sequence). V lost 8 bases to trimming and J lost 9 bases, with 17 bases between them. For the CDR3, the DNA is TGTGCCAGCTCCTCTTCGGGGTTTGCCACCATATATTTT. Its protein is CASSSSGFATIYF.

The genes are TRBV18 and TRBJ1-2; tentative D call: TRBD1 (5 bases). The CDR3 extends over 16 amino acids. CDR1 is KGHSH, CDR2 LQKENI, per germline. V gave up 1 base and J gave up 3 bases, with 15 bases separating them. CDR3 coding DNA: TGTGCCAGCTCACCACTTGAGGGCAGGGAGGACTATGGCTACACCTTC. This encodes CASSPLEGREDYGYTF. The whole variable domain, remainder taken from reference TRBV18 and TRBJ1-2, is NAGVMQNPRHLVRRRGQEARLRCSPMKGHSHVYWYRQLPEEGLKFMVYLQKENIIDESGMPKERFSAEFPKEGPSILRIQQVVRGDSAAYFCASSPLEGREDYGYTFGSGTRLTVV.

This chain connects TRBV19 to TRBJ2-1; 7 bases are a match to TRBD2. V shed 6 bases, J shed 3 bases, and the junction held 5 bases outside the gene matches. Germline V CDR1 and CDR2: LNHDA, SQIVND (reference sequence). This CDR3 is built from 14 residues. This chain's CDR3 is CASRTASGYNEQFF. For the CDR3, the DNA is TGTGCCAGTAGAACGGCTAGCGGCTACAATGAGCAGTTCTTC.

The genes are TRBV6-6 and TRBJ2-3, with D perhaps TRBD1 (5 bases). This CDR3 comprises 13 residues. CDR1 and CDR2 (germline): MNHNY, SVGAGI (reference sequence). The germline V and J ends were trimmed by 11 bases and 2 bases, with 14 bases remaining between them. CDR3 sequence: CAVFKGVTDTQYF. The DNA of the CDR3 is TGTGCCGTCTTTAAAGGGGTCACAGATACGCAGTATTTT.

This clone was detected once. V usage is TRBV28 and J usage is TRBJ1-1; D not resolved. The CDR3 totals 14 residues. V was shortened by 2 bases and J by 0 bases, with 7 bases between the two germline ends. The V gene's germline CDR1 is MDHEN and CDR2 SYDVKM. For the CDR3, the DNA is TGTGCCAGCAGTTTAGCCGGGGTGAACACTGAAGCTTTCTTT. Amino acids: CASSLAGVNTEAFF.

In DNA form, the CDR3 reads TGCGCCAGCAGCTTGGATGGGCAGGTGAACACTGAAGCTTTCTTT. This gives the protein CASSLDGQVNTEAFF. The chain carries TRBV5-1 and TRBJ1-1; D ambiguous. Germline CDR1 SGHRS, CDR2 YFSETQ. The germline V and J ends were trimmed by 0 bases and 0 bases, with 9 bases remaining between them. The CDR3 is 15 amino acids.

A few counts support this clone. V usage is TRBV5-1 and J usage is TRBJ1-2; no reliable D call. Trimming took 2 bases from V and 8 from J, leaving 16 bases between them. CDR3 length equals 14 residues. CDR1 is SGHRS, CDR2 YFSETQ, per germline. This CDR3 reads CASSFRVPEDGYTF. The CDR3 DNA reads as TGCGCCAGCAGCTTTCGGGTGCCGGAGGACGGCTACACCTTC. The whole variable domain, remainder taken from reference TRBV5-1 and TRBJ1-2, is KAGVTQTPRYLIKTRGQQVTLSCSPISGHRSVSWYQQTPGQGLQFLFEYFSETQRNKGNFPGRFSGRQFSNSRSEMNVSTLELGDSALYLCASSFRVPEDGYTFGSGTRLTVV.

This clone was seen a handful of times. This rearrangement joins TRBV6-5 to TRBJ1-1, with D unclear. V shed 5 bases and J shed 8 bases, with 9 bases lying between them. This CDR3 has 11 residues. Per germline, CDR1 MNHEY and CDR2 SVGAGI. CDR3 in amino acids: CASSMGQEAFF. The CDR3 DNA reads as TGTGCCAGCAGTATGGGCCAAGAAGCTTTCTTT.

V usage is TRBV30 and J usage is TRBJ2-3; 11 bases match TRBD2. CDR3 length: 14 residues. The V gene's germline CDR1 is GTSNPN and CDR2 SVGIG (reference sequence). The J segment lost 8 bases and the V segment lost 2 bases, leaving 6 bases of the junction unmatched. The CDR3, as DNA: TGTGCCTGGAGTTTTAGCGGGAGGGCCGGTACGCAGTATTTT. Its translation is CAWSFSGRAGTQYF.

In this sample, this clone turned up a few times. The chain is built from TRBV29-1 and TRBJ2-3; TRBD2 matches at 14 bases. The CDR3 consists of 16 residues. CDR1 and CDR2 (germline): SQVTM, ANQGSEA. The junction had 5 bases not matched to a gene; V was cut back by 6 bases and J by 0 bases. CDR3 in DNA: TGCAGCGTGGCGGGACTAGCGGGAGTAAGCACAGATACGCAGTATTTT. Protein: CSVAGLAGVSTDTQYF.

This clone has a handful of counts. The chain uses TRBV6-6 and TRBJ2-7; D may be TRBD2 (6 bases). In germline, CDR1 is MNHNY, CDR2 SVGAGI (reference sequence). The CDR3 covers 11 residues. The V end lost 5 bases, the J end lost 7 bases, and 9 bases lay between the germline ends. The CDR3 bases are TGTGCCAGCAGTCCGGGGGTGGAGCAGTACTTC. This encodes CASSPGVEQYF.

This clone was seen a few times. This chain connects TRBV2 to TRBJ2-5; 11 bases agree with TRBD2. Germline loops: CDR1 SNHLY, CDR2 FYNNEI. The CDR3 contains 15 residues. J lost 3 bases, V lost 7 bases, and 7 bases had no gene match. The CDR3 nucleotides read TGTGCCAGCAAAGCCATACTAGCGGGAGAAGAGACCCAGTACTTC. It is translated as CASKAILAGEETQYF.